Below, one TCR beta chain is given with its context. Its antigen remains unknown. Germline CDR1 reads SQVTM; CDR2 reads ANQGSEA. With 2 bases clipped from V and 1 base from J, the junction kept 1 base outside the gene matches. The CDR3 spans 15 residues. There were TCR beta CDR3 regions amplified from RNA transcripts. An initial round of RT-PCR targeting the TCR CDR3 relied on the HTBI primer set. Using its own MiXCR run on the multiplex PCR reads, TCRdb lists one record per CDR3 protein. The sample lists approximately 400,000 distinct CDR3 sequences, about an eighth occurring once. This sample was included in a study of T cells in Graves' hyperthyroidism and ophthalmopathy. Study-wide results and limits: A 13 V-J signature model discriminated ophthalmopathy versus stable hyperthyroidism. Blood also showed most of the thyroid clonotypes that were expanded above 0.001. Model predictions of ophthalmopathy came a median approximately 6.2 months before onset.

This clonotype was sampled from a man over 45 with Graves' ophthalmopathy. Sequences were obtained from blood. V usage is TRBV29-1 and J usage is TRBJ2-2; 10 nucleotides line up with TRBD2. The CDR3 loop reads CSVEWTSGNTGELFF. CDR3 nucleotides: TGCAGCGTTGAATGGACTAGCGGGAACACCGGGGAGCTGTTTTTT.